These 9 T cell receptor beta chains originate from one sample sequenced in a study of tumor and adjacent non-tumor tissue in lung cancer. The library came from three nested PCR rounds adapted from ARM-PCR protocols. TCRdb called the multiplex PCR reads again in MiXCR, with one record for every CDR3 protein. The sample records fewer than 130,000 distinct CDR3 sequences, over 75% being singletons. The template was RNA from unsorted bulk tissue. Source material: lung tumor tissue. Receptor source: a man between 65 and 80 years old with non-small cell lung cancer.

This clonotype has just a few counts. Being one base from a much bigger clone, this may be a read error. This rearrangement joins TRBV6-1 to TRBJ2-4; tentatively, D is TRBD2 (6 bases). In germline, CDR1 is MNHNS, CDR2 SASEGT. The CDR3 has 12 amino acids. The germline V and J ends were trimmed by 6 bases and 3 bases, with 6 bases remaining between them. The CDR3 region is CASRGGKNIQYF. The CDR3 DNA sequence: TGTGCCAGCAGGGGGGGCAAAAACATTCAGTACTTC.

This chain links TRBV11-3 with TRBJ2-1; the D gene is possibly TRBD2 (7 bases). Germline values: CDR1 SGHNT, CDR2 YENEEA. This CDR3 is 16 amino acids long. CDR3 DNA sequence: TGTGACGACAGCTTAGATCCCACGGGGGGCAGGGGTGAGCAGTTCTTC. Encoded protein: CDDSLDPTGGRGEQFF.

The J gene is TRBJ2-7, the V gene TRBV4-3, with TRBD2 matching 14 bases. Germline lookup yields CDR1 LGHNA and CDR2 YSLEER. The CDR3 is 21 residues long. The trim removed 1 base at V and 0 bases at J, leaving 14 bases unmatched. CDR3 region: CASSQARNSKGLAGVSYEQYF. CDR3 bases: TGCGCCAGCAGCCAAGCCCGTAACTCAAAGGGACTAGCGGGAGTCTCCTACGAGCAGTACTTC.

Concerning this clonotype itself: The CDR3 does not close with the conserved phenylalanine or tryptophan, likely indicating a read error. The DNA is omitted, as the CDR3 cannot be located on it reliably, and the CDR3 follows TCRdb's listing. This chain links TRBV4-1 with TRBJ2-1; TRBD1, the table's D call, was not compared with the DNA. Germline-derived CDR1 and CDR2 are MGHRA and YSYEKL. The CDR3 length equals 15 residues, ends included. CDR3 sequence reads: CASSLGSSGRNEQLL.

This clonotype was counted once. Given a much more abundant clone one base away, this may be a read error. The CDR3 here is CSADRTFYGFTF. The CDR3 DNA reads as TGCAGTGCCGACAGAACTTTCTATGGCTTCACCTTC. V gene TRBV20-1 combines with J gene TRBJ1-2; D perhaps matches TRBD1 (5 bases). The germline CDR1 and CDR2 sequences are DFQATT and SNEGSKA (reference sequence). The CDR3 contains 12 residues.

On this clonotype: The junction and the germline gene differ at one end; a read error may be behind it. The chain recombines TRBV6-2 or TRBV6-3 with TRBJ1-1, with D maybe TRBD1 (6 bases). The CDR3 length is 14 residues. Germline V CDR1 and CDR2: MNHEY, SVGEGT. The DNA of the CDR3 is TGTGCCAGCAGTTACTCGGGGGCAATCGCTGAAGCTTGCTTC. The encoded protein is CASSYSGAIAEACF.

This clonotype has only a few counts. The chain is built from TRBV5-1 and TRBJ2-3, with D unclear. Trimming stripped 0 bases from V and 2 bases from J, with 7 bases between. The CDR3 has 14 amino acids. Per germline, CDR1 SGHRS and CDR2 YFSETQ. DNA for the CDR3: TGCGCCAGCAGCTTGGGACTCCCCACAGATACGCAGTATTTT. It codes for CASSLGLPTDTQYF.

The chain joins TRBV25-1 to TRBJ2-3; tentatively, D is TRBD2 (5 bases). Germline loops: CDR1 MGHDK, CDR2 SYGVNS. This CDR3 contains 15 residues. The V and J ends lost 7 bases and 2 bases respectively, with 16 bases between them. DNA for the CDR3: TGTGCCAGCAAAAGAACACCGGGAACCACAGATACGCAGTATTTT. It yields the protein CASKRTPGTTDTQYF.

Of note for this clonotype: The conserved final phenylalanine or tryptophan is absent from the CDR3, which likely points to a read error. In DNA form, the CDR3 reads TGTACCATCAGTGAGTCTGGGACAGGCCCCTATGGCTACACCTTA. It specifies CTISESGTGPYGYTL. The V gene is TRBV10-3, the J gene TRBJ1-2, with TRBD1 matching 8 bases. Germline CDR1 is ENHRY and CDR2 is SYGVKD. This CDR3 region has 15 residues.